A single TCR beta chain is shown here with its context. This clone is assessed as medium-sized (0.01 to 0.1%). The clone's antigen remains unknown. No much larger clone is present one base from it, and per-base qualities are unavailable. Library preparation was by the immunoSEQ multiplex PCR assay. TCRdb retrieved this table from immuneACCESS and kept in-frame rearrangements only. Not all clones are present; in checked studies, unresolved V genes account for under half, and no reason is known for the remainder. The sample data list 9,500 to 15,000 clones, and about 70% of these were observed just once. 8% to 13% of the sample rests with the top ten. The data are from a study of ipilimumab plus nivolumab after autologous stem cell transplantation (dated by TCRdb to about 2021). In terms of the full investigation: The median number of doses received by trial patients was 4 to 6 for ipilimumab and 8 for nivolumab. Included in the myeloma cohort were high-risk transplant-naive patients as well as patients relapsing within 3 years of a first autologous transplant. The trial enrolled patients with high-risk diffuse large B cell lymphoma, mature T cell lymphoma, or multiple myeloma undergoing autologous transplant. The intent-to-treat population of the trial was made up of about 37 patients. The full study reports these points: The authors concluded that, as post-transplant consolidation, combined checkpoint inhibition appeared tolerable. According to the authors, a biologic rationale for studying the approach further came from T cell receptor repertoire, regulatory T cell phenotype and gut microbiota profiles.

Checkpoint therapy was initiated 14 to 28 days after autologous transplant, and ipilimumab was administered at 1 mg/kg intravenously on day 1 of selected weeks. Nivolumab was given at 3 mg/kg intravenously on day 1 of weeks 1, 4, 7, 10, and every two weeks through week 26. The study was a Phase Ib clinical trial testing combined checkpoint inhibition with ipilimumab and nivolumab as consolidation after autologous stem cell transplantation. The CDR1 and CDR2 encoded by the germline V gene are SGHNT and YENEEA. The CDR3 holds 13 amino acids from the cysteine to the phenylalanine. Only the CDR3 DNA is retained, 39 bases long and in frame from the first base. The V end loses 5 bases and the J end loses 4 bases, and a stretch of 9 bases separates them.

The material was PBMCs, obtained in a trial of ipilimumab plus nivolumab as post-transplant consolidation. The receptor chain draws on TRBV11-3 and TRBJ2-1; the D gene identity is not certain. The sequence came from a male donor with multiple myeloma. Here the CDR3 is given as CASSPRQYNEQFF. The DNA reads TGTGCCAGCAGCCCACGACAATACAATGAGCAGTTCTTC. Beyond the CDR3, the reference TRBV11-3 and TRBJ2-1 genes provide the residues; the full variable domain reads: EAGVVQSPRYKIIEKKQPVAFWCNPISGHNTLYWYLQNLGQGPELLIRYENEEAVDDSQLPKDRFSAERLKGVDSTLKIQPAELGDSAVYLCASSPRQYNEQFFGPGTRLTVL.